Shown below are 23 T cell receptor beta chains from a single sample sequenced in a study of regulatory T cells in long-lasting Graves disease. Time point described: newly diagnosed GD, antithyroid drugs for less than 3 months. Extracted PBMC RNA gave rise to the TCR library. Relying on iRepertoire HTBI primers and Arm-PCR of CDR3 regions, the team built TCR beta libraries. MiXCR was run by TCRdb on the multiplex PCR reads, yielding one entry per CDR3 protein. The sample has under 700,000 distinct CDR3 sequences; roughly 15% are singletons. The same sample was also studied in work on T cells in Graves' hyperthyroidism and ophthalmopathy.

Sequences were derived from peripheral blood mononuclear cells (PBMCs), sampled at new diagnosis, from a patient treated with antithyroid drugs. The receptors were sampled from a woman aged 35-65 years with Graves disease.

This chain connects TRBV11-2 to TRBJ2-3, with 11 bases identical to TRBD2. Looked up from germline, CDR1 is SGHAT and CDR2 is FQNNGV. The CDR3 is 18 residues long. Unmatched junction bases numbered 12, after V lost 3 bases and J lost 4 bases. This CDR3 is CASSFRTSGPRGADTQYF. CDR3 sequence (DNA): TGTGCCAGCAGCTTTCGGACTAGCGGGCCCCGGGGGGCAGATACGCAGTATTTT.

This clonotype was observed a handful of times. V is TRBV7-9 and J is TRBJ1-5, with 8 bases that match TRBD1. The CDR3 runs 14 residues. Trimming cost V 5 bases and J 6 bases; bases outside gene matches: 6. CDR1 is SEHNR and CDR2 is FQNEAQ in the germline V gene (reference sequence). Written as DNA, the CDR3 is TGTGCCAGCAGCGAGACAGGGGACACTCAGCCCCAGCATTTT. Protein product: CASSETGDTQPQHF.

The chain combines TRBV7-8 with TRBJ1-4; possible D gene TRBD1, 5 bases. Germline CDR1 is SGHVS and CDR2 is FQNEAQ. This CDR3 has 15 amino acids. V lost 2 bases and J lost 8, with 15 bases in between. As DNA, the CDR3 is TGTGCCAGCAGCTTAATGTCCCTCGGGGGAGAAAAACTGTTTTTT. Amino acids: CASSLMSLGGEKLFF. Supplemented by reference TRBV7-8 and TRBJ1-4, the full variable domain reads GAGVSQSPRYKVAKRGQDVALRCDPISGHVSLFWYQQALGQGPEFLTYFQNEAQLDKSGLPSDRFFAERPEGSVSTLKIQRTQQEDSAVYLCASSLMSLGGEKLFFGSGTQLSVL.

J is TRBJ1-6 and V is TRBV5-8; no reliable D call. This CDR3 is built from 11 residues. Germline V gives CDR1 SGHTS, CDR2 YDEGEE. Trimming left V 5 bases short and J 13 bases short, with 10 bases between. CDR3 sequence (DNA): TGTGCCAGCAGTCTAACTGAGCCCCTCCACTTT. It translates to CASSLTEPLHF.

This clonotype was counted only a few times. The rearrangement links TRBV4-1 to TRBJ1-5; the D gene is possibly TRBD1 (5 bases). V was trimmed by 0 bases and J by 1 base, leaving 7 bases between them. Germline loops: CDR1 MGHRA, CDR2 YSYEKL. The CDR3 is 15 amino acids. As DNA, the CDR3 is TGCGCCAGCAGCCAAGAGACAGCCAGCAATCAGCCCCAGCATTTT. This encodes CASSQETASNQPQHF.

In this sample, this clonotype turned up a few times. This chain joins TRBV19 and TRBJ1-5; possible D gene TRBD1, 5 bases. The CDR3 runs to 16 residues. Germline CDR1 and CDR2: LNHDA and SQIVND (reference sequence). The V gene lost 3 bases and the J gene lost 4 bases, with 16 bases spanning the gap. The CDR3 is CASSMGRVKGNQPQHF. CDR3 bases: TGTGCCAGTAGTATGGGTAGAGTCAAGGGGAATCAGCCCCAGCATTTT.

This sequence joins TRBV29-1 and TRBJ2-7; the match to TRBD1 covers 9 bases. The junction had 25 bases not matched to a gene; V was cut back by 4 bases and J by 9 bases. CDR3 length equals 18 residues. Germline V gives CDR1 SQVTM, CDR2 ANQGSEA. CDR3 sequence reads: CSVAIAGTGYEGVVGQYF. The CDR3 nucleotides are TGCAGCGTTGCGATCGCCGGGACAGGGTATGAGGGGGTGGTTGGGCAGTACTTC.

The V and J genes are TRBV18 and TRBJ2-5; D could derive from TRBD1 or TRBD2 (6 bases each). The CDR3 runs 16 residues. Germline V gene sequence: CDR1 KGHSH, CDR2 LQKENI. Trimming shortened V by 0 bases and J by 4 bases, and 15 bases separated the two germline ends. CDR3: CASSPPNGGSGETQYF. The CDR3 bases are TGTGCCAGCTCACCACCTAACGGGGGCTCCGGAGAGACCCAGTACTTC.

The V call is TRBV19, the J call TRBJ1-5, with unresolved D. Trimming pared 6 bases from V and 2 bases from J, leaving 14 bases between. The length of the CDR3 is 15 residues. Germline V gene data show CDR1 as LNHDA and CDR2 as SQIVND (reference sequence). CDR3 amino acids: CASRDRGDRNQPQHF. CDR3 bases: TGTGCCAGTAGGGATCGCGGGGATCGCAATCAGCCCCAGCATTTT.

This clonotype occurred many times. This chain links TRBV12-3 or TRBV12-4 with TRBJ1-1, with D unresolved. With 6 bases removed from V and 0 bases from J, the gap between germline ends came to 8 bases. The CDR3 consists of 13 residues. The CDR3 region has the DNA TGTGCCAGCAGGGTTGCAATGAACACTGAAGCTTTCTTT. Its translation is CASRVAMNTEAFF.

V gene TRBV29-1 combines with J gene TRBJ2-5, with D perhaps matching TRBD2 (6 bases). V was shortened by 2 bases and J by 4 bases, with 14 bases between the two germline ends. The length of the CDR3 is 14 residues. In germline, CDR1 is SQVTM, CDR2 ANQGSEA. The CDR3 loop is CSVEFGGAGETQYF. Written as DNA, the CDR3 is TGCAGCGTTGAATTCGGCGGGGCGGGAGAGACCCAGTACTTC.

This clonotype was detected many times. This sequence joins TRBV2 and TRBJ1-5, with D possibly matching TRBD1 (5 bases). The CDR3 has 15 residues. Germline-derived CDR1 and CDR2 are SNHLY and FYNNEI. With 7 bases removed from V and 1 base from J, the gap between germline ends came to 14 bases. The CDR3 DNA reads TGTGCCAGCAAAATAGGACGGGACAGCAATCAGCCCCAGCATTTT. Translating it yields CASKIGRDSNQPQHF.

This clonotype has just a few counts. This chain links TRBV27 with TRBJ2-7; D might be TRBD2 (6 bases). The CDR3 is 16 amino acids. Trimming took off 0 bases at V and 7 bases at J, with 19 bases between the two ends. CDR1 MNHEY and CDR2 SMNVEV come from the germline V gene (reference sequence). The DNA for the CDR3 is TGTGCCAGCAGTTTATCAGTGCCGAAGAGCCGGGGGGAGCAGTACTTC. It codes for CASSLSVPKSRGEQYF.

J is TRBJ1-2 and V is TRBV19, with unresolved D. Germline CDR1 reads LNHDA; CDR2 reads SQIVND (reference sequence). The germline V and J ends were trimmed by 8 bases and 4 bases, with 17 bases remaining between them. The CDR3 runs 14 residues. The CDR3 reads CASSSGRAGYGYTF. The CDR3 nucleotides are TGTGCCAGTTCTTCTGGGCGGGCTGGCTATGGCTACACCTTC.

The chain uses TRBV29-1 and TRBJ2-7; D possibly matches TRBD1 or TRBD2 (5 bases each). This CDR3 region has 12 residues. V lost 1 base to trimming and J lost 5 bases, with 9 bases between them. Germline assignment: CDR1 SQVTM and CDR2 ANQGSEA. The CDR3 DNA reads as TGCAGCGTTGAAGGCCAGGGAGACGAGCAGTACTTC. This translates into CSVEGQGDEQYF.

This clonotype showed up many times. CDR3 sequence reads: CASSLEAAGQKTYF. CDR3 in DNA: TGTGCCAGCAGTTTGGAGGCTGCGGGGCAGAAGACATACTTC. The gene calls are TRBV28 and TRBJ2-7; D may be TRBD2 (6 bases). With 3 bases removed from V and 13 bases from J, the gap between germline ends came to 22 bases. The CDR3 totals 14 residues. Germline-derived CDR1 and CDR2 are MDHEN and SYDVKM.

The gene calls are TRBV11-2 and TRBJ2-7; 8 nucleotides match TRBD1. This CDR3 region has 15 residues. V lost 5 bases, J lost 0 bases, and 6 bases stayed unmatched. CDR1 is SGHAT, CDR2 FQNNGV, per germline. The CDR3 DNA reads as TGTGCCAGCAGCAAGGACAGGGCATCCTCCTACGAGCAGTACTTC. Its protein product is CASSKDRASSYEQYF.

This clonotype appeared many times. V is TRBV11-3 and J is TRBJ2-1, with 10 bases matching TRBD2. Looked up from germline, CDR1 is SGHNT and CDR2 is YENEEA. The CDR3 extends over 15 amino acids. The junction had 4 bases not matched to a gene; V was cut back by 4 bases and J by 4 bases. CDR3 region: CASSWEAGGYNEQFF. As DNA, the CDR3 is TGTGCCAGCAGCTGGGAAGCGGGGGGGTACAATGAGCAGTTCTTC.

This clonotype was counted many times. This chain joins TRBV6-1 and TRBJ2-1, with 7 positions matching TRBD1. The CDR3 covers 13 residues. After removal of 9 bases from V and 8 bases from J, the junction contained 10 bases not matched to a gene. In germline, CDR1 is MNHNS, CDR2 SASEGT. CDR3 region: CASYDRAQDEQFF. The CDR3, as DNA: TGTGCCAGTTATGACAGGGCACAGGATGAGCAGTTCTTC.

This clonotype appeared many times. The CDR3 reads CAIREGTSTGYEQYF. DNA for the CDR3: TGTGCCATCCGGGAAGGGACATCCACCGGATACGAGCAGTACTTC. The V gene is TRBV10-3, the J gene TRBJ2-7, with D possibly matching TRBD1 (6 bases). Trimming cost V 8 bases and J 4 bases, with 21 bases left between them. Looked up from germline, CDR1 is ENHRY and CDR2 is SYGVKD. The CDR3 contains 15 residues.

The table lists this clonotype with many counts. The rearrangement links TRBV18 to TRBJ1-3; D gene ambiguous. The CDR3 totals 16 residues. V was cut by 3 bases and J by 0 bases, with 12 bases left in between. Germline lookup yields CDR1 KGHSH and CDR2 LQKENI. DNA for the CDR3: TGTGCCAGCTCACCCTGGGAGGAAAGCTCTGGAAACACCATATATTTT. Its protein is CASSPWEESSGNTIYF. Together with reference TRBV18 and TRBJ1-3, the CDR3 gives the full variable domain: NAGVMQNPRHLVRRRGQEARLRCSPMKGHSHVYWYRQLPEEGLKFMVYLQKENIIDESGMPKERFSAEFPKEGPSILRIQQVVRGDSAAYFCASSPWEESSGNTIYFGEGSWLTVV.

This clonotype has at least ten counts. The V and J genes are TRBV30 and TRBJ2-3, with 9 bases lining up with TRBD1. CDR1 and CDR2 from the germline V gene are GTSNPN and SVGIG (reference sequence). This CDR3 contains 13 residues. The CDR3 sequence: CARTRQGGDTQYF. CDR3 DNA: TGTGCTAGGACGCGACAGGGGGGAGATACGCAGTATTTT.

This clonotype was found a few times. The genes are TRBV10-3 and TRBJ2-3; no firm D call. The CDR3 runs to 13 residues. The V gene lost 5 bases and the J gene lost 6 bases, with 12 bases spanning the gap. Per the germline V gene, CDR1 is ENHRY and CDR2 is SYGVKD. Here the CDR3 reads CAISNGPADTQYF. CDR3 sequence (DNA): TGTGCCATCAGTAACGGACCGGCGGATACGCAGTATTTT.